The 6 T cell receptor beta chains given below trace back to one sample, sequenced in a study of shared clonotypes between healthy human individuals. Clones were sequenced by immunoSEQ multiplex PCR, and TCRdb holds only the in-frame ones, with some missing. The sample has some 690,000 clones, 80% to 95% seen once. The sample taken for sequencing was memory CD8+ T cells from PBMCs. Subset denoted: CD45RO+ cells pooled with CCR7-negative TemRA cells. The receptors were sampled from a man aged 18 to 29 in good health. Some clones in this sample may be carry-over from other donors' samples.

V gene TRBV11-2 combines with J gene TRBJ2-7, with TRBD1 identical over 7 bases. Germline assignment: CDR1 SGHAT and CDR2 FQNNGV. The CDR3 length is 15 residues. The trim removed 5 bases at V and 0 bases at J, leaving 7 bases unmatched. The CDR3, as DNA: TGTGCCAGCAGCGTGACAGGGCCGAGCTCCTACGAGCAGTACTTC. Protein: CASSVTGPSSYEQYF.

Concerning this clone itself: Additional DNA sequences in this sample encode the identical CDR3. The chain recombines TRBV18 with TRBJ2-7; a possible D gene is TRBD2 (7 bases). Trimming stripped 3 bases from V and 4 bases from J, with 13 bases between. Germline V lookup: CDR1 KGHSH, CDR2 LQKENI. The CDR3 has 14 residues. The CDR3 bases are TGTGCCAGCTCACCTGGGGGGGCTGGGTACGAGCAGTACTTC. This gives the protein CASSPGGAGYEQYF. Full variable domain (rest looked up from reference TRBV18 and TRBJ2-7): NAGVMQNPRHLVRRRGQEARLRCSPMKGHSHVYWYRQLPEEGLKFMVYLQKENIIDESGMPKERFSAEFPKEGPSILRIQQVVRGDSAAYFCASSPGGAGYEQYFGPGTRLTVT.

The chain links TRBV2 to TRBJ2-1, with 9 bases that match TRBD1. The junction had 12 bases not matched to a gene; V was cut back by 4 bases and J by 8 bases. Germline assignment: CDR1 SNHLY and CDR2 FYNNEI. There are 16 residues in the CDR3. The CDR3 DNA reads TGTGCCAGCAGTGCTGGGACAGGGAGTCGGGGGCATGAGCAGTTCTTC. Translated, it gives CASSAGTGSRGHEQFF.

In regard to this clone: The CDR3 end shows no conserved phenylalanine or tryptophan, and so a read error is likely. CDR3 in DNA: TGTGCCAGCAGGGACAGCTTAAATCAGCCCCAGCATCTT. Translated: CASRDSLNQPQHL. The V and J genes are TRBV6-5 and TRBJ1-5, with a possible D match to TRBD1 (6 bases). The germline CDR1 and CDR2 sequences are MNHEY and SVGAGI. V lost 6 bases and J 4 bases, leaving 10 bases between the germline ends. The CDR3 spans 13 residues.

This rearrangement joins TRBV28 to TRBJ2-1, with 9 bases matching TRBD1. This CDR3 has 15 amino acids. V lost 6 bases and J lost 4; bases outside the gene matches: 7. Germline CDR1 MDHEN, CDR2 SYDVKM. This CDR3 reads CASRPTGGAYNEQFF. DNA for the CDR3: TGTGCCAGCAGACCAACAGGGGGCGCTTACAATGAGCAGTTCTTC.

The chain has TRBV28 and TRBJ2-5; 10 bases match TRBD1. This CDR3 has 16 residues. The V and J ends lost 2 bases and 5 bases, in that order; junction bases with no gene match: 8. Germline V gene sequence: CDR1 MDHEN, CDR2 SYDVKM. Here the CDR3 DNA reads TGTGCCAGCAGTTTAAGGACAGGGGGAATTATCGAGACCCAGTACTTC. It yields the protein CASSLRTGGIIETQYF.